Listed below are T cell receptor beta chains from one sample, sequenced in a study of blood T cell repertoires in COVID-19. TCRdb's copy holds only in-frame clones and misses some; the assay was immunoSEQ multiplex PCR. The table includes approximately 52,000 clones, about 85% detected once. Specimen: peripheral blood. The receptors here all came from a human donor in a cohort sampled during active COVID-19. The CDR3 runs from the conserved cysteine through the conserved F or W. D genes are given only for firm matches. Clone size, where shown, is once, few, many, or a class for clones that have expanded.

D gene	J gene	V gene	clone size	CDR3 DNA	CDR3 protein
TRBD2	TRBJ2-2	TRBV27	few	TGTGCCAGCAGCCCGGGACTAGCGGTTTTCACCGGGGAGCTGTTTTTT	CASSPGLAVFTGELFF
TRBD1	TRBJ2-3	TRBV27	NA	TGTGCCAGCAGTTTTACAGGGGGCTTGGGAACGCAGTATTTT	CASSFTGGLGTQYF
NA	TRBJ1-4	TRBV28	NA	TGTGCCAGCAGGGCCGGGGGGCCGCCAACTAATGAAAAACTGTTTTTT	CASRAGGPPTNEKLFF
NA	TRBJ2-6	TRBV6-5	NA	TGTGCCAGCAGTTACTGGGGCGCTGGGGCCAACGTCCTGACTTTC	CASSYWGAGANVLTF
TRBD2	TRBJ2-7	TRBV7-9	NA	TGTGCCAGCAGCCCAGCGGGGAGGGAGGATGCATACGAGCAGTACTTC	CASSPAGREDAYEQYF
TRBD2	TRBJ2-5	TRBV5-1	NA	TGCGCCAGCAGCTTAGGGTCCAGCGGGAGTCAAGAGACCCAGTACTTC	CASSLGSSGSQETQYF
TRBD2	TRBJ2-2	TRBV10-3	NA	TGTGCCATCACAAAATCCGCGGGAGAGCCCGGGGAGCTGTTTTTT	CAITKSAGEPGELFF
NA	TRBJ2-3	TRBV28	NA	TGTGCCAGCAGTTTAGCGGGCCTTACGGCAGATACGCAGTATTTT	CASSLAGLTADTQYF
TRBD1	TRBJ1-1	TRBV18	NA	TGTGCCAGCTCACGCGACAGGGGGCGGGCTGAAGCTTTCTTT	CASSRDRGRAEAFF
TRBD2	TRBJ2-7	TRBV2	few	TGTGCCAGCAGTGAATGGGGACTAGCGGGAGGGCCGGGGAACTCCTACGAGCAGTACTTC	CASSEWGLAGGPGNSYEQYF
NA	TRBJ1-2	TRBV4-3	NA	TGCGCCAGCAGCGTGAAGCAGGGAAGTTCGGGCTACACCTTC	CASSVKQGSSGYTF
TRBD1	TRBJ1-1	TRBV28	NA	TGTGCCAGCAGGGGGACAGGGGGCTGGGGCACTGAAGCTTTCTTT	CASRGTGGWGTEAFF
NA	TRBJ2-7	TRBV2	NA	TGTGCCAGCAGTGAAATCCCCACAGGGTCTCGAGTAATCCTCATCTACGAGCAGTACTTC	CASSEIPTGSRVILIYEQYF
TRBD1	TRBJ1-1	TRBV24-1	NA	TGTGCCACCAGAAAAGGGGGCGCAAGGGATGAAGCTTTCTTT	CATRKGGARDEAFF
NA	TRBJ1-1	TRBV18	NA	TGTGCCAGCTCACTCGGGGGGGGGACGAACACTGAAGCTTTCTTT	CASSLGGGTNTEAFF
NA	TRBJ1-1	TRBV5-1	NA	TGCGCCAGCAGCCCAGGACAGAGGAACACTGAAGCTTTCTTT	CASSPGQRNTEAFF
NA	TRBJ1-2	TRBV3-1/TRBV3-2	NA	TGTGCCAGCAGCCACCGGGGTGCGGGCTATGGCTACACCTTC	CASSHRGAGYGYTF
TRBD2	TRBJ2-1	TRBV5-1	NA	TGCGCCAGCAGCTACCCGGGATCGACTAGCGGGAGGGCCTACAATGAGCAGTTCTTC	CASSYPGSTSGRAYNEQFF
TRBD2	TRBJ2-1	TRBV27	NA	TGTGCCAGCAGTTTGACTAGCGTTAACAATGAGCAGTTCTTC	CASSLTSVNNEQFF
NA	TRBJ2-7	TRBV15	NA	TGTGCCACCAGCAGAGCCCAGACAGGAGACGAGCAGTACTTC	CATSRAQTGDEQYF
NA	TRBJ2-7	TRBV12-3/TRBV12-4	NA	TGTGCCAGCGGTGGCCTCTCGTACGAGCAGTACTTC	CASGGLSYEQYF
NA	TRBJ2-7	TRBV7-6	NA	TGTGCCAGCAGCTTAAGTCAGGGCCACTACGAGCAGTACTTC	CASSLSQGHYEQYF
TRBD2	TRBJ2-5	TRBV29-1	NA	TGCAGCGTTGACCGACTAGCGGGAGACCAAGAGACCCAGTACTTC	CSVDRLAGDQETQYF
NA	TRBJ2-7	TRBV5-8	NA	TGTGCCAGCAGTTGGAGCTCCTACGAGCAGTACTTC	CASSWSSYEQYF
NA	TRBJ1-1	TRBV6-5	NA	TGTGCCAGCAGTTATCCTGGGGCCACTTCGAACACTGAAGCTTTCTTT	CASSYPGATSNTEAFF
TRBD1	TRBJ1-4	TRBV4-3	NA	TGCGCCAGCAGCGTGCAGACAGGGCCCAATGAAAAACTGTTTTTT	CASSVQTGPNEKLFF
NA	TRBJ2-1	TRBV5-1	NA	TGCGCCAGCAGCACAGGTTACCGGGATGAGCAGTTCTTC	CASSTGYRDEQFF
NA	TRBJ1-1	TRBV6-6	NA	TGTGCCAGCAGTTCACCGGACTCCACTGAAGCTTTCTTT	CASSSPDSTEAFF
NA	TRBJ2-1	TRBV30	NA	TGTGCCTGGAGTCGGGACTCTGTGAATGAGCAGTTCTTC	CAWSRDSVNEQFF
TRBD2	TRBJ2-1	TRBV2	NA	TGTGCCAGCAGGGGACTAAATTACAATGAGCAGTTCTTC	CASRGLNYNEQFF
NA	TRBJ2-1	TRBV24-1	NA	TGTGCCACCAGTGATACGCGGAGCTCCTACAATGAGCAGTTCTTC	CATSDTRSSYNEQFF
TRBD2	TRBJ2-7	TRBV6-5	once	TGTGCCAGCAGTTACCTCGGGACTAGCGGGAGATACGAGCAGTACTTC	CASSYLGTSGRYEQYF
NA	TRBJ1-2	TRBV27	NA	TGTGCCAGCCGTTTAGCTGGGACTCAAGGGAATGGCTACACCTTC	CASRLAGTQGNGYTF
NA	TRBJ2-2	TRBV5-6	NA	TGTGCCAGCAGCTTCGTTACCGGGGAGCTGTTTTTT	CASSFVTGELFF
NA	TRBJ1-2	TRBV6-5	NA	TGTGCCAGCAGCCCAGGGGTCGTCTATGGCTACACCTTC	CASSPGVVYGYTF
TRBD1	TRBJ1-5	TRBV6-5	NA	TGTGCCAGCAGGACAGGGGGAAGTGGCAATCAGCCCCAGCATTTT	CASRTGGSGNQPQHF
TRBD1	TRBJ2-1	TRBV19	once	TGTGCCAGTAGTAGAGGGACAGGGGGCGGTGAGCAGTTCTTC	CASSRGTGGGEQFF
NA	TRBJ2-1	TRBV27	NA	TGTGCCAGCAGTTTAGGGGGCCGAGCCTACAATGAGCAGTTCTTC	CASSLGGRAYNEQFF
TRBD2	TRBJ2-3	TRBV5-1	few	TGCGCCAGCAGTCTTAGGGGAGGGGCAACAAGCACAGATACGCAGTATTTT	CASSLRGGATSTDTQYF
TRBD2	TRBJ2-2	TRBV7-2	once	TGTGCCAGCAGCCTACTACTAGCGGGAGTTGTCGGGGAGCTGTTTTTT	CASSLLLAGVVGELFF
NA	TRBJ1-3	TRBV7-8	NA	TGTGCCAGCAGCTTTCGGGGAGGTGGAAACACCATATATTTT	CASSFRGGGNTIYF
NA	TRBJ1-1	TRBV6-1	NA	TGTGCCAGCAGTGAAGCGTGGGACTCTGAAGCTTTCTTT	CASSEAWDSEAFF
NA	TRBJ2-1	TRBV4-1	NA	TGCGCCAGCAGCCCCCACCCTACTAGCTCCTACAATGAGCAGTTCTTC	CASSPHPTSSYNEQFF
TRBD2	TRBJ2-2	TRBV2	NA	TGTGCCTTCCGAAGGAGCGGGGGGAGTACCGGGGAGCTGTTTTTT	CAFRRSGGSTGELFF
TRBD1	TRBJ1-2	TRBV7-2	NA	TGTGCCAGCAGCTTAGTTCAGGGGGCAAGTGGTGGCTACACCTTC	CASSLVQGASGGYTF
NA	TRBJ2-3	TRBV19	NA	TGTGCCAGTAGTTCCCCCAGACAGACAGATACGCAGTATTTT	CASSSPRQTDTQYF
TRBD2	TRBJ2-7	TRBV7-2	NA	TGTGCCAGCAGCTTATGGGGGGGGGAGCAGTACTTC	CASSLWGGEQYF
NA	TRBJ2-2	TRBV10-3	NA	TGTGCCATCAGTGAGTCCTTCGGGGCCGGGGAGCTGTTTTTT	CAISESFGAGELFF
TRBD1	TRBJ1-3	TRBV5-1	NA	TGCGCCAGCAGTCCAGGGGGGATGGAAAACACCATATATTTT	CASSPGGMENTIYF
NA	TRBJ2-7	TRBV27	NA	TGTGCCAGCAGTTCCCTTTTCGACAGTACAGTACACGAGCAGTACTTC	CASSSLFDSTVHEQYF
TRBD1	TRBJ1-1	TRBV5-1	NA	TGCGCCAGCAGCTTAACCGGGACAGGGGTAAACCCTGAAGCTTTCTTT	CASSLTGTGVNPEAFF
NA	TRBJ2-3	TRBV21-1	NA	TGTGCCAGCAGCGGGACAGGTTACTACACAGATACGCAGTATTTT	CASSGTGYYTDTQYF
TRBD2	TRBJ2-2	TRBV18	NA	TGTGCCAGCTCACCTCTCCGGGGGGTACGCAGCACCGGGGAGCTGTTTTTT	CASSPLRGVRSTGELFF
NA	TRBJ2-7	TRBV7-8	NA	TGTGCCAGCAGCTTAGTAGCGCGGGGAGCCTACGAGCAGTACTTC	CASSLVARGAYEQYF
TRBD2	TRBJ2-7	TRBV9	NA	TGTGCCAGCAGCGATGCTAGCGGGACCGGCGGGCAGTACTTC	CASSDASGTGGQYF
NA	TRBJ2-1	TRBV7-9	NA	TGTGCCAGCAGCTTAGGCAGGGGGGCGTACAATGGATACAATGAGCAGTTCTTC	CASSLGRGAYNGYNEQFF
TRBD1	TRBJ2-5	TRBV5-1	NA	TGCGCCAGCAGCAACGCGGGACAGGGGCAAGAGACCCAGTACTTC	CASSNAGQGQETQYF
TRBD2	TRBJ2-7	TRBV7-8	NA	TGTGCCAGCAGCTTTATGGCTAGCGGGAGTCACGAGCAGTACTTC	CASSFMASGSHEQYF